The 25 T cell receptor beta chains presented below share a single source sample, sequenced in a study of control samples from healthy donors and cancer patients. Only in-frame clones appear in the TCRdb table, and some are missing; sequencing was by immunoSEQ multiplex PCR. The profile shows 150,000 or so clones, around nine tenths of them singletons. Input material: blood. The receptors were sampled from a man aged 30-40 years in good health.

This clone came up once. The chain is built from TRBV3-1 (or the pseudogene TRBV3-2) and TRBJ2-2; TRBD1 aligns across 10 bases. The V gene end was trimmed by 1 base and the J gene end by 1 base; junction bases not matched to a gene: 0. The germline CDR1 and CDR2 sequences are LGHDT and YNNKEL (reference sequence). The length of the CDR3 is 16 residues. CDR3 bases: TGTGCCAGCAGCCAAGGGACAGGGGGGAACACCGGGGAGCTGTTTTTT. Translation gives CASSQGTGGNTGELFF.

This chain links TRBV15 with TRBJ2-6; D gene ambiguous. The germline V gene has CDR1 LNHNV and CDR2 YYDKDF (reference sequence). This CDR3 spans 14 amino acids. The V end was cut by 5 bases, the J end by 4 bases, with 9 bases between. The CDR3 region is CATSEPLGANVLTF. The CDR3 DNA reads TGTGCCACCAGCGAACCCCTCGGGGCCAACGTCCTGACTTTC.

The chain is built from TRBV7-9 and TRBJ1-1; D unresolved. Germline lookup yields CDR1 SEHNR and CDR2 FQNEAQ (reference sequence). This CDR3 is 11 amino acids long. Trimming cost V 4 bases and J 7 bases, with 7 bases left between them. The CDR3 nucleotides are TGTGCCAGCAGCTCTCAATTTGAAGCTTTCTTT. Amino acid sequence: CASSSQFEAFF.

The J gene is TRBJ2-6, the V gene TRBV5-5, with D possibly matching TRBD1 (6 bases). V dropped 4 bases and J dropped 0 bases, with 11 bases sitting between them. This CDR3 region has 16 residues. Germline CDR1 SGHKS, CDR2 YYEKEE (reference sequence). The CDR3 nucleotides read TGTGCCAGCAGCCGGGGACAAATCTCTGGGGCCAACGTCCTGACTTTC. It is translated as CASSRGQISGANVLTF.

In this sample, this clone turned up a few times. This sequence joins TRBV7-2 and TRBJ2-5, with a tentative D call TRBD2 (5 bases). The germline V and J ends were trimmed by 3 bases and 1 base, with 12 bases remaining between them. Germline CDR1 is SGHTA and CDR2 is FQGNSA. This CDR3 region has 15 residues. CDR3 bases: TGTGCCAGCAGCTTTGGGAGCGCGTTCCAAGAGACCCAGTACTTC. This codes for CASSFGSAFQETQYF.

The CDR3 loop is CASSERWDSLNTEAFF. CDR3 in DNA: TGTGCCAGCAGTGAACGATGGGACAGCCTGAACACTGAAGCTTTCTTT. The rearrangement uses TRBV6-1 and TRBJ1-1; 7 bases fit TRBD1. CDR1 is MNHNS and CDR2 is SASEGT in the germline V gene. The trim removed 2 bases at V and 0 bases at J, leaving 6 bases unmatched. This CDR3 is built from 16 residues.

In its sample, this clone was seen once. This sample also contains other DNA sequences that code for the same CDR3. This chain joins TRBV3-1 (or the pseudogene TRBV3-2) and TRBJ1-1; no clear D. Trimming cost V 4 bases and J 2 bases, with 11 bases left between them. CDR1 is LGHDT, CDR2 YNNKEL, per germline (reference sequence). The CDR3 is made up of 14 amino acids. The CDR3 is CASSPLGSNTEAFF. The CDR3 DNA reads TGTGCCAGCAGCCCCCTCGGGAGTAACACTGAAGCTTTCTTT.

The CDR3 spells CASSADRWTDTQYF. The CDR3 nucleotides read TGTGCCAGCAGCGCCGACAGATGGACAGATACGCAGTATTTT. The rearrangement links TRBV7-9 to TRBJ2-3; possibly TRBD1 for D (5 bases). Germline lookup yields CDR1 SEHNR and CDR2 FQNEAQ (reference sequence). This CDR3 region has 14 residues. Trimming took off 5 bases at V and 3 bases at J, with 12 bases between the two ends.

This clone was seen a handful of times. The J gene is TRBJ2-1, the V gene TRBV5-1, with D possibly being TRBD1 (6 bases). This CDR3 has 16 amino acids. Germline CDR1 is SGHRS and CDR2 is YFSETQ. Trimming cost V 5 bases and J 0 bases, with 15 bases left between them. CDR3: CASRSGVMSSYNEQFF. CDR3 DNA: TGCGCCAGCAGATCAGGGGTTATGAGCTCCTACAATGAGCAGTTCTTC.

This clone turned up a few times. V is TRBV28 and J is TRBJ1-5; 7 bases align to TRBD1. CDR3 size: 12 residues. Germline CDR1 reads MDHEN; CDR2 reads SYDVKM. Trimming at V came to 3 bases and at J to 7 bases, leaving 0 bases not matched to a gene. CDR3 protein: CASSFRGQPQHF. The CDR3, as DNA: TGTGCCAGCAGTTTCAGGGGGCAGCCCCAGCATTTT.

The gene calls are TRBV5-4 and TRBJ2-3; D is perhaps TRBD2 (6 bases). V dropped 0 bases and J dropped 1 base, with 9 bases sitting between them. The length of the CDR3 is 15 residues. The V gene's germline CDR1 is SGHNT and CDR2 YYREEE (reference sequence). In nucleotides, the CDR3 is TGTGCCAGCAGCTTGGACCCGGGGGGCACAGATACGCAGTATTTT. Its translation is CASSLDPGGTDTQYF.

V usage is TRBV4-3 and J usage is TRBJ2-7, with TRBD1 matching over 9 bases. Germline V lookup: CDR1 LGHNA, CDR2 YSLEER. With V trimmed by 3 bases and J by 1 base, 4 bases remained unmatched. The CDR3 has 15 residues. The DNA for the CDR3 is TGCGCCAGCAGCCATGGACAGGGGATTTCCTACGAGCAGTACTTC. It specifies CASSHGQGISYEQYF.

The chain recombines TRBV4-1 with TRBJ2-5; no definite D call. CDR1 is MGHRA and CDR2 is YSYEKL in the germline V gene. Trimming removed 0 bases from V and 0 bases from J, with 8 bases in between. There are 15 residues in the CDR3. The CDR3 coding sequence is TGCGCCAGCAGCCAAGATCCCCGCTACCAAGAGACCCAGTACTTC. The encoded protein is CASSQDPRYQETQYF.

The chain uses TRBV6-2 or TRBV6-3 and TRBJ1-5; weak D call: TRBD1 (5 bases). V was pared by 2 bases and J by 3 bases, with 17 bases between. Germline lookup yields CDR1 MNHEY and CDR2 SVGEGT. The CDR3 extends over 17 amino acids. The DNA of the CDR3 is TGTGCCAGCAGTTACCCGAAGGGGCGATGGACCAATCAGCCCCAGCATTTT. Translated: CASSYPKGRWTNQPQHF.

The rearrangement uses TRBV2 and TRBJ1-2, with D perhaps TRBD1 (6 bases). V lost 4 bases and J lost 2, with 11 bases in between. Germline CDR1 SNHLY, CDR2 FYNNEI. The CDR3 has 14 amino acids. In DNA, the CDR3 is TGTGCCAGCAGTGTCCCCGACAGGAACTATGGCTACACCTTC. This encodes CASSVPDRNYGYTF.

The chain has TRBV20-1 and TRBJ2-7, with D tentatively TRBD1 (6 bases). Trimming took off 6 bases at V and 7 bases at J, with 13 bases between the two ends. The CDR3 extends over 11 amino acids. In germline, CDR1 is DFQATT, CDR2 SNEGSKA (reference sequence). As DNA, the CDR3 is TGCAGTGCCATAGGGGGTCGAGAGCAGTACTTC. Translating it yields CSAIGGREQYF.

This clone showed up just once. The chain joins TRBV18 to TRBJ2-5; tentative D call: TRBD1 (6 bases). The CDR3 has 15 residues. Trimming took 3 bases from V and 5 from J, leaving 16 bases between them. Germline CDR1 KGHSH, CDR2 LQKENI. The CDR3 DNA follows: TGTGCCAGCTCACCCAGAGACAGGTCAGGGGAGACCCAGTACTTC. Translation: CASSPRDRSGETQYF.

The V and J genes are TRBV5-4 and TRBJ2-7; TRBD1 matches 9 bases. The CDR3 has 18 residues. The germline V gene has CDR1 SGHNT and CDR2 YYREEE (reference sequence). The J segment lost 3 bases and the V segment lost 4 bases, leaving 17 bases of the junction unmatched. Here the CDR3 reads CASSPGQGQASGVYEQYF. CDR3 in DNA: TGTGCCAGCAGCCCGGGACAGGGACAAGCTAGCGGAGTCTACGAGCAGTACTTC.

The chain joins TRBV6-5 to TRBJ2-4; D remains ambiguous. CDR3 length equals 13 residues. The germline V gene encodes CDR1 MNHEY and CDR2 SVGAGI. The germline V and J ends were trimmed by 8 bases and 5 bases, with 13 bases remaining between them. Here the CDR3 reads CASLTPSQNIQYF. The CDR3 DNA sequence: TGTGCCAGCTTGACCCCCTCCCAAAACATTCAGTACTTC.

This chain connects TRBV3-1 (or the pseudogene TRBV3-2) to TRBJ2-3, with 15 bases fitting TRBD2. Trimming cost V 4 bases and J 8 bases; bases outside gene matches: 7. CDR1 is LGHDT and CDR2 is YNNKEL in the germline V gene (reference sequence). The length of the CDR3 is 16 residues. The CDR3 is CASSLGLAGGEGTQYF. CDR3 nucleotides: TGTGCCAGCAGCCTCGGACTAGCGGGAGGGGAGGGTACGCAGTATTTT.

This clone came up once. The chain recombines TRBV30 with TRBJ2-2; 7 bases are a match to TRBD1. The CDR3 has 15 amino acids. V lost 4 bases, J lost 5 bases, and 10 bases stayed unmatched. From germline, CDR1 is GTSNPN and CDR2 SVGIG (reference sequence). CDR3 sequence reads: CAWTHRGWETGELFF. The CDR3, as DNA: TGTGCCTGGACCCACAGGGGATGGGAGACCGGGGAGCTGTTTTTT.

The V and J genes are TRBV2 and TRBJ1-2, with TRBD1 matching over 9 bases. Germline assignment: CDR1 SNHLY and CDR2 FYNNEI. The CDR3 length is 13 residues. Trimming took 3 bases from V and 4 from J; bases not matched to a gene: 0. CDR3 in DNA: TGTGCCAGCAGTGAGGGACAGGGCTATGGCTACACCTTC. Protein: CASSEGQGYGYTF.

The gene calls are TRBV4-2 and TRBJ1-6; D is undetermined. This CDR3 spans 15 amino acids. Trimming stripped 0 bases from V and 1 base from J, with 4 bases between. In germline, CDR1 is LGHNA, CDR2 YNFKEQ. The CDR3 loop reads CASSQDKSYNSPLHF. In DNA, the CDR3 is TGTGCCAGCAGCCAAGATAAGTCCTATAATTCACCCCTCCACTTT.

V is TRBV18 and J is TRBJ2-5, with D maybe TRBD2 (5 bases). From germline, CDR1 is KGHSH and CDR2 LQKENI. CDR3 length equals 12 residues. The V end was cut by 5 bases, the J end by 3 bases, with 7 bases between. CDR3 in amino acids: CASSIGEETQYF. The CDR3 nucleotides read TGTGCCAGCTCAATCGGGGAAGAGACCCAGTACTTC.

The chain recombines TRBV28 with TRBJ1-1, with 8 positions matching TRBD1. Germline CDR1 MDHEN, CDR2 SYDVKM. The V gene end was trimmed by 6 bases and the J gene end by 6 bases; junction bases not matched to a gene: 12. This CDR3 contains 15 residues. The CDR3 loop is CASRLQWTGIAEAFF. The CDR3 DNA reads as TGTGCCAGCAGACTACAATGGACAGGGATAGCTGAAGCTTTCTTT.